This TCR beta chain appears in the sequencing data of a study of blood T cell repertoires in COVID-19. Germline CDR1 MNHEY, CDR2 SVGEGT. This CDR3 is 13 amino acids long. The V end was cut by 2 bases, the J end by 5 bases, with 6 bases between. Profiling relied on immunoSEQ multiplex PCR, and the TCRdb table lists in-frame clones only, not all of them. In the table there are tens of thousands of clones, 70% to 90% of which are singletons. Specimen: peripheral blood. The V call is TRBV6-2 or TRBV6-3, the J call TRBJ1-4; tentatively, D is TRBD1 (5 bases). This sequence was found in a man aged 65 to 85 with acute or convalescent COVID-19. CDR3 protein: CASSYDRNEKLFF. CDR3 bases: TGTGCCAGCAGTTACGACAGAAATGAAAAACTGTTTTTT.